This is a list of T cell receptor beta chains from one sample in a study of OX40 agonist ivuxolimab in advanced cancers. Profiled with immunoSEQ multiplex PCR; TCRdb holds only in-frame clones, not every one. The repertoire includes 60,000 to 90,000 clones, 80% to 90% of them detected once, and more than 0.65% sits in the top ten. The sequences come from CD4+ or CD8+ T cells sorted from blood, collected in a trial of the OX40 agonist ivuxolimab. These receptor sequences come from an adult with an advanced solid tumor such as melanoma, head and neck, liver or kidney cancer. The conserved cysteine and the conserved F or W are not part of the CDR3 here. Each record gives: V gene, CDR3 protein.

TRBV30 | AWGSGNTIY
TRBV6-1 | ASTPSVTDTQY
TRBV7-9 | ASSYTGSGEQY
TRBV27 | ASSLGKQGRTEAF
TRBV25-1 | ASSEGGVTNEQF
TRBV5-8 | ASSLRTSGRSGEQY
TRBV10-2 | ASSESRASGSQD
TRBV28 | ASSLVSSGNTIY
TRBV28 | ASSPTGLAGTFSYNEQF
TRBV7-2 | ASSSTTDPGGER
TRBV7-2 | ASSFLAGGDETQY
TRBV6-1 | ASSVQGSGNTIY
TRBV30 | AWSTGYNQPQH
TRBV14 | ASSQIGKGVTTEAF
TRBV6-1 | ASSWGAVNTEAF
TRBV4-3 | ASSQDPGAETQY
TRBV5-4 | ASSFTGGSTDTQY
TRBV19 | ASSIGAGGRPNEQF
TRBV5-4 | ASSLKANTDTQY
TRBV27 | ASKKGAGGSSGANVLT
TRBV9 | ASSQTPFAEAF
TRBV27 | ASSLWVRDTDYGYT
TRBV5-5 | ASSGARAGTGELF
TRBV5-1 | ASSLQQGENYGYT
TRBV5-1 | ASSLSGGVNNEQF
TRBV27 | ASSLSRISGEQY
TRBV4-1 | ASSRGHGGASGGDEQY
TRBV29-1 | STGRETQY
TRBV19 | ASSIDRETQY
TRBV2 | ASNQDTDPGVDEQF
TRBV5-1 | ASSLAPTGSNTGELF
TRBV11-2 | ASSFGQGLNTEAF
TRBV7-6 | ASSRERGQPQH
TRBV4-3 | ASSHRQGYEQY
TRBV20-1 | SALHGETQY
TRBV6-1 | ASGSRGRPYEQY
TRBV4-3 | ASSKQGRADTQY
TRBV7-9 | ASSLILVGGEKLF
TRBV7-2 | ASSLDGQFGNTIY
TRBV7-9 | ASSSGRYQETQY
TRBV15 | ATSRDSYSDEQY
TRBV19 | ASSQHRYGYT
TRBV7-9 | ASSFSSTGSYEQY
TRBV7-2 | ASSLDGGTDTQY
TRBV5-6 | ASSLAGGTVTYEQY
TRBV19 | ASSLETGTRYNEQF
TRBV6-6 | ASSYYGGGLYEQY
TRBV7-8 | ASSLRDRAMAGYT
TRBV27 | ASSKTSGRATNTGELF